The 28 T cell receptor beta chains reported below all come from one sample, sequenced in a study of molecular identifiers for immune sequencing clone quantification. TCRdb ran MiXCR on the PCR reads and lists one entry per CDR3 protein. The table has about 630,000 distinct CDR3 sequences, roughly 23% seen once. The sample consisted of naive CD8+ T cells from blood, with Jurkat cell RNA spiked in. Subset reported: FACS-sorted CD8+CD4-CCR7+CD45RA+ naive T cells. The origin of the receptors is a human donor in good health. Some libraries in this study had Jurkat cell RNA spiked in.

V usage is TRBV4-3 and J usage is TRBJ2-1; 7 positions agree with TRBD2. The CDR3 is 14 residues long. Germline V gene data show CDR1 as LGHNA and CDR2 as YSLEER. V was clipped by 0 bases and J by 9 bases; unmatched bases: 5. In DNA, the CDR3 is TGCGCCAGCAGCCAAGACGGCGGGAGTGGTGAGCAGTTCTTC. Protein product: CASSQDGGSGEQFF.

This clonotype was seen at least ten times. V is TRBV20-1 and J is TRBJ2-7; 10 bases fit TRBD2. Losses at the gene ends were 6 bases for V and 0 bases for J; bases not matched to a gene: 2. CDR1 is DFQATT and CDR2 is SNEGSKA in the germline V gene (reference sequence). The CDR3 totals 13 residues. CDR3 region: CSAGLANSYEQYF. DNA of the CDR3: TGCAGTGCGGGACTAGCGAACTCCTACGAGCAGTACTTC.

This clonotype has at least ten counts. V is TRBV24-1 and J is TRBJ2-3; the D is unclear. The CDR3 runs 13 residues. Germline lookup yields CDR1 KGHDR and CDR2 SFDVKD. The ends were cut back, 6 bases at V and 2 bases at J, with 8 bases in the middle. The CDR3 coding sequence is TGTGCCACCAGTTCGGCCTACACAGATACGCAGTATTTT. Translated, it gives CATSSAYTDTQYF.

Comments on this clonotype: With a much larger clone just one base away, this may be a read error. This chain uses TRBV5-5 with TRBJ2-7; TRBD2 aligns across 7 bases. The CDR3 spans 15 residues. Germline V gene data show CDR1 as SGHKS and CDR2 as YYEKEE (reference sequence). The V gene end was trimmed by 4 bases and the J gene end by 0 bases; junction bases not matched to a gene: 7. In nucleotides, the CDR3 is TGTGCCAGCAGCCTGGTGAGCGGGGACTCCTACGAGCAGTACTTC. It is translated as CASSLVSGDSYEQYF.

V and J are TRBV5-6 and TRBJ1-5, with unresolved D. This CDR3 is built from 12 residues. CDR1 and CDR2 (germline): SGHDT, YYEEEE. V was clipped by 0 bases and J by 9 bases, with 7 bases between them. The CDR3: CASSLALGPQHF. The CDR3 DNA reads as TGTGCCAGCAGCTTGGCATTAGGGCCCCAGCATTTT.

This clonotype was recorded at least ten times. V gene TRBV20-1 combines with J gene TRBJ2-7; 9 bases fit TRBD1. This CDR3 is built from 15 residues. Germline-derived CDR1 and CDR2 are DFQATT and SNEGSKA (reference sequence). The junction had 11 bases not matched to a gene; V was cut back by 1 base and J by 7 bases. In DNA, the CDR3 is TGCAGTGCTAGAGTTGCGGGACAGGGAGATAGGGAGCAGTACTTC. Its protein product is CSARVAGQGDREQYF.

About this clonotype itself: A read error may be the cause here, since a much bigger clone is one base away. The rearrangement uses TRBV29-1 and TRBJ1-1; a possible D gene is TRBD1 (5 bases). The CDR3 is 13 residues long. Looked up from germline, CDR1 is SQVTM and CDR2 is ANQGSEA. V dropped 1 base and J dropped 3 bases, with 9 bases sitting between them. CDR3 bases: TGCAGCGTTGAAGGGGGCTATCACACTGAAGCTTTCTTT. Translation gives CSVEGGYHTEAFF.

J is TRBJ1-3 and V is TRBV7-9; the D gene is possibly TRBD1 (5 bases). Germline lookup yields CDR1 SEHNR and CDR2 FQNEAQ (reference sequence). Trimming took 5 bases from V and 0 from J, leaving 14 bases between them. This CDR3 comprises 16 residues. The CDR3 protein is CASSDGTWGSGNTIYF. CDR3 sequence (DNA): TGTGCCAGCAGCGACGGGACGTGGGGCTCTGGAAACACCATATATTTT.

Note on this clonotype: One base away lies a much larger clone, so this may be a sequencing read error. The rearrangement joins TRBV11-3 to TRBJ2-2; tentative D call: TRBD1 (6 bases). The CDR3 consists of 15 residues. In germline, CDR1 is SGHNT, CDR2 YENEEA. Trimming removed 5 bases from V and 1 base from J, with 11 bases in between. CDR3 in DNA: TGTGCCAGCAGCCCCGGGACACGGAACACCGGGGAGCTGTTTTTT. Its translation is CASSPGTRNTGELFF.

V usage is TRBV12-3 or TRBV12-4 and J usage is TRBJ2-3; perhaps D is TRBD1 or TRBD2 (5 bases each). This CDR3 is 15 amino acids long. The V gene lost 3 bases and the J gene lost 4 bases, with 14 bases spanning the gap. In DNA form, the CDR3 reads TGTGCCAGCAGTTTGCGTCAGGGAGTCGCAGATACGCAGTATTTT. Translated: CASSLRQGVADTQYF.

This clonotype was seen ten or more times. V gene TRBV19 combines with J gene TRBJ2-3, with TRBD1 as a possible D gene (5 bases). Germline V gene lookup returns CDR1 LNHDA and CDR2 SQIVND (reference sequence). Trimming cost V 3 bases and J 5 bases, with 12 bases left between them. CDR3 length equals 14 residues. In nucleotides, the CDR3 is TGTGCCAGTAGTATCCTGGGGCAAGGAGATACGCAGTATTTT. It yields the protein CASSILGQGDTQYF.

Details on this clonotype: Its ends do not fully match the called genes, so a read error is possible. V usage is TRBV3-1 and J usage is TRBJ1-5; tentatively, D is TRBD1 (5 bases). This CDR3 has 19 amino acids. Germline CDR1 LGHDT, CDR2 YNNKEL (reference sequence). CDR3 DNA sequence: TGTGCCGGCAGCCAAGGACATGCCGGGACCCTACCAGGCAATCAGCCCCAGCATTTT. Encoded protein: CAGSQGHAGTLPGNQPQHF. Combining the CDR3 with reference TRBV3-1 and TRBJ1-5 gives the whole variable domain DTAVSQTPKYLVTQMGNDKSIKCEQNLGHDTMYWYKQDSKKFLKIMFSYNNKELIINETVPNRFSPKSPDKAHLNLHINSLELGDSAVYFCAGSQGHAGTLPGNQPQHFGDGTRLSIL.

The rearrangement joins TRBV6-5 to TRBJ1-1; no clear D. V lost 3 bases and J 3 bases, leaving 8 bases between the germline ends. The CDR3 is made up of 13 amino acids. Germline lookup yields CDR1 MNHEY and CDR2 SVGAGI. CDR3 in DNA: TGTGCCAGCAGTTATCCAGGATACACTGAAGCTTTCTTT. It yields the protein CASSYPGYTEAFF.

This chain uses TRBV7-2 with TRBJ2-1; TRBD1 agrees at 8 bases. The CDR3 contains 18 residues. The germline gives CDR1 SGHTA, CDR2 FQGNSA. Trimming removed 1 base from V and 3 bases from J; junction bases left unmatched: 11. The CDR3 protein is CASSLEENRGWFYNEQFF. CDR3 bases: TGTGCCAGCAGCTTAGAAGAGAACAGGGGGTGGTTCTACAATGAGCAGTTCTTC.

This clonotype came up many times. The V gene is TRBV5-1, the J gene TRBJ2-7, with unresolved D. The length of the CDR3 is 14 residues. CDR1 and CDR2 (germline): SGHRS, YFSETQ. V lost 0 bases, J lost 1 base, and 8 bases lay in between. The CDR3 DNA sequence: TGCGCCAGCAGCTTGGCCCGGAGTTCCTACGAGCAGTACTTC. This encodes CASSLARSSYEQYF. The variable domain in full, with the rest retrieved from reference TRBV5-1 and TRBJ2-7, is KAGVTQTPRYLIKTRGQQVTLSCSPISGHRSVSWYQQTPGQGLQFLFEYFSETQRNKGNFPGRFSGRQFSNSRSEMNVSTLELGDSALYLCASSLARSSYEQYFGPGTRLTVT.

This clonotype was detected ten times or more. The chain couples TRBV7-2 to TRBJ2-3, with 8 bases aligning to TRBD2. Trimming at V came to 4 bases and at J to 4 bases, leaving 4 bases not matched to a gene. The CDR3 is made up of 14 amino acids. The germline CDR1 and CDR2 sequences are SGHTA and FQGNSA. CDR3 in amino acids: CASSSGRGADTQYF. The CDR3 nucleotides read TGTGCCAGCAGCTCCGGGCGGGGGGCAGATACGCAGTATTTT.

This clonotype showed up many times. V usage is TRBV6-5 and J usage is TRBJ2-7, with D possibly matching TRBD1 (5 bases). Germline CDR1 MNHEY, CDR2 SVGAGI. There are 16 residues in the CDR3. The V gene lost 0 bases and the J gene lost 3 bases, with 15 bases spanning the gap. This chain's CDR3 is CASSYSFRTPIYEQYF. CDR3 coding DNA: TGTGCCAGCAGTTACTCCTTTCGGACACCGATCTACGAGCAGTACTTC.

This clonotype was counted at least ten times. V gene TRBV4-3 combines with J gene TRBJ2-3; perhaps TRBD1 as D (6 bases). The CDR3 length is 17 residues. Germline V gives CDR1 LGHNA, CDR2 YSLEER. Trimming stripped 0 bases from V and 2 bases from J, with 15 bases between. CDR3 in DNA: TGCGCCAGCAGCCAAGATTTGATTGGGGGCCCCACAGATACGCAGTATTTT. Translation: CASSQDLIGGPTDTQYF.

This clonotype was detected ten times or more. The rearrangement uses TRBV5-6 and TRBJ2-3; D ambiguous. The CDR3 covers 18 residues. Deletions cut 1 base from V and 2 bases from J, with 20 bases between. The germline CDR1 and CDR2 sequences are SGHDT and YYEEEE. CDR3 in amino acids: CASSLSFRSLLFTDTQYF. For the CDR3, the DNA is TGTGCCAGCAGCTTGTCTTTCAGGTCTCTCCTATTCACAGATACGCAGTATTTT.

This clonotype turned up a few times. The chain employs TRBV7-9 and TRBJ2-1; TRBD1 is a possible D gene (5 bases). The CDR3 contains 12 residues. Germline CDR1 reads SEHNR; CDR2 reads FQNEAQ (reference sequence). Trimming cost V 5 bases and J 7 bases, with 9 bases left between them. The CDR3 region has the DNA TGTGCCAGCAGCACCAACAGGAATGAGCAGTTCTTC. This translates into CASSTNRNEQFF.

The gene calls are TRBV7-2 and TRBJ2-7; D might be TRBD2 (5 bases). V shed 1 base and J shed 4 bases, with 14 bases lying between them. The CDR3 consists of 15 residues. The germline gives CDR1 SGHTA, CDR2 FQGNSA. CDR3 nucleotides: TGTGCCAGCAGCTTAGGCGGCGGACTGGCTTACGAGCAGTACTTC. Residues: CASSLGGGLAYEQYF.

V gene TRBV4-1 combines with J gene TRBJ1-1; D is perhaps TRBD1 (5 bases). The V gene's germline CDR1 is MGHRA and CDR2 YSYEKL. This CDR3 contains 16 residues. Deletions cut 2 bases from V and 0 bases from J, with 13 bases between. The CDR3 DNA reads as TGCGCCAGCAGCCAATCGGGACCGGCCTTGAACACTGAAGCTTTCTTT. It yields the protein CASSQSGPALNTEAFF.

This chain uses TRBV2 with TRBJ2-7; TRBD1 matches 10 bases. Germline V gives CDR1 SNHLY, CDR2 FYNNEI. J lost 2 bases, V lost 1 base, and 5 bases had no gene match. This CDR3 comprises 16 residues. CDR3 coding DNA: TGTGCCAGCAGTGAAGGAGACAGGGGGCGCGCCTACGAGCAGTACTTC. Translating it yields CASSEGDRGRAYEQYF.

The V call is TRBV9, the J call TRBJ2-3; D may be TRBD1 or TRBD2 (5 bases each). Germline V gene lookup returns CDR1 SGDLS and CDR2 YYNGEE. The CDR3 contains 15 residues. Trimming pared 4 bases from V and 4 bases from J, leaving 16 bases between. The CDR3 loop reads CASSSPGRRPDTQYF. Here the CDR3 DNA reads TGTGCCAGCAGCTCTCCGGGACGGCGGCCAGATACGCAGTATTTT. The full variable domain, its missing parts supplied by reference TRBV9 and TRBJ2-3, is DSGVTQTPKHLITATGQRVTLRCSPRSGDLSVYWYQQSLDQGLQFLIQYYNGEERAKGNILERFSAQQFPDLHSELNLSSLELGDSALYFCASSSPGRRPDTQYFGPGTRLTVL.

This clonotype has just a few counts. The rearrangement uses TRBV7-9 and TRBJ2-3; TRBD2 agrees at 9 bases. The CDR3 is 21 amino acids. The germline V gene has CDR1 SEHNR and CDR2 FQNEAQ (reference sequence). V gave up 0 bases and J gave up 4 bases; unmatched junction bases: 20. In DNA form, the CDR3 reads TGTGCCAGCAGCTTAGCGCTTGGGGATAGCGGGAGCGGGGACCCCTCAGATACGCAGTATTTT. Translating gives CASSLALGDSGSGDPSDTQYF.

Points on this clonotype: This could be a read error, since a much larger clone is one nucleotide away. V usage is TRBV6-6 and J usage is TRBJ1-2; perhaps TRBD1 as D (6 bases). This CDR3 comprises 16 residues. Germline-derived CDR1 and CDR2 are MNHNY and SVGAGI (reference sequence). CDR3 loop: CASGYPGQKENYGYTF. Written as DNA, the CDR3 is TGTGCCAGCGGTTATCCCGGACAGAAAGAAAACTATGGCTACACCTTC.

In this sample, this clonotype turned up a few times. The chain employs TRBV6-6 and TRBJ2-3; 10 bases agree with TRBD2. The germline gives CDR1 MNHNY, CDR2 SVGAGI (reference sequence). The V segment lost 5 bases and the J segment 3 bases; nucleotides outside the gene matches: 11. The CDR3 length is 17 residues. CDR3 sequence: CASSGPGLASETDTQYF. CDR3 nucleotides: TGTGCCAGCAGTGGACCGGGACTAGCGTCCGAAACAGATACGCAGTATTTT.

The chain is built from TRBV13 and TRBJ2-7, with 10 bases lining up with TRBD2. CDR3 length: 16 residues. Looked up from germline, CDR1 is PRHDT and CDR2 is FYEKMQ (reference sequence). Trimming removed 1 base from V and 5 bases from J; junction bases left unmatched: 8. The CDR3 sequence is CASSLAMSGGAHEQYF. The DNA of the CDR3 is TGTGCCAGCAGCTTAGCAATGAGCGGGGGGGCCCACGAGCAGTACTTC.